This T cell receptor (beta chain) is from a study of identical twins. Using its own MiXCR run on the 5' RACE reads, TCRdb lists one record per CDR3 protein. The data contain around 650,000 distinct CDR3 sequences, about 7% of them singletons. This clonotype occurred a few times. CDR3 length equals 13 residues. V gave up 2 bases and J gave up 3 bases, with 9 bases separating them. From germline, CDR1 is DFQATT and CDR2 SNEGSKA (reference sequence). These sequences were also reported in another study, on yellow fever vaccine responses in identical twins.

The sample comprised PBMCs. V gene TRBV20-1 combines with J gene TRBJ2-3; no clear D gene. This TCR was recovered from a woman younger than 35 in good health. The CDR3 protein is CSARQIGTDTQYF. DNA for the CDR3: TGCAGTGCTAGACAGATTGGGACAGATACGCAGTATTTT.